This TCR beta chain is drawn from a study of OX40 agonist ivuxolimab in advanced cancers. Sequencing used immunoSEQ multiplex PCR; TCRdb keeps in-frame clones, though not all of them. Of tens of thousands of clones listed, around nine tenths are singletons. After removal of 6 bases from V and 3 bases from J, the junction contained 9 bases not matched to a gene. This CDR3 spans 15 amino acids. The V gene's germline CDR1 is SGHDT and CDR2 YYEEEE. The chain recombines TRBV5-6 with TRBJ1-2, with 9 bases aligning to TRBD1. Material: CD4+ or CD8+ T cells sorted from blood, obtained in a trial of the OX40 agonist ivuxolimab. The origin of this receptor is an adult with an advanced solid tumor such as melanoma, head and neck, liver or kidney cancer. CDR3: CASTPTGGADYGYTF. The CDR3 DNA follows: TGTGCCAGCACACCTACAGGGGGCGCGGACTATGGCTACACCTTC.